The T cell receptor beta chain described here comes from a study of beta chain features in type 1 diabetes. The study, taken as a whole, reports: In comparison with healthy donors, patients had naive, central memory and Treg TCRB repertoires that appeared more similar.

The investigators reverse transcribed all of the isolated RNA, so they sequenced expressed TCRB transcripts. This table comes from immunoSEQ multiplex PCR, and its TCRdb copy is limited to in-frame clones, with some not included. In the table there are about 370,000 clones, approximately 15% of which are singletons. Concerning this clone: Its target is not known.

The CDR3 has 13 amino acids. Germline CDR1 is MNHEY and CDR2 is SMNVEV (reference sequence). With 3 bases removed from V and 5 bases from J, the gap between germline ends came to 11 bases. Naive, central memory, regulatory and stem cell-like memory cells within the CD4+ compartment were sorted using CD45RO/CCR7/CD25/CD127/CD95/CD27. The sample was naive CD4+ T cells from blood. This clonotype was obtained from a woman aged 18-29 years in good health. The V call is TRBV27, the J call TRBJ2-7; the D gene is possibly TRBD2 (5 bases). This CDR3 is CASSLLGVDEQYF. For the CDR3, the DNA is TGTGCCAGCAGTTTGCTCGGGGTGGACGAGCAGTACTTC.